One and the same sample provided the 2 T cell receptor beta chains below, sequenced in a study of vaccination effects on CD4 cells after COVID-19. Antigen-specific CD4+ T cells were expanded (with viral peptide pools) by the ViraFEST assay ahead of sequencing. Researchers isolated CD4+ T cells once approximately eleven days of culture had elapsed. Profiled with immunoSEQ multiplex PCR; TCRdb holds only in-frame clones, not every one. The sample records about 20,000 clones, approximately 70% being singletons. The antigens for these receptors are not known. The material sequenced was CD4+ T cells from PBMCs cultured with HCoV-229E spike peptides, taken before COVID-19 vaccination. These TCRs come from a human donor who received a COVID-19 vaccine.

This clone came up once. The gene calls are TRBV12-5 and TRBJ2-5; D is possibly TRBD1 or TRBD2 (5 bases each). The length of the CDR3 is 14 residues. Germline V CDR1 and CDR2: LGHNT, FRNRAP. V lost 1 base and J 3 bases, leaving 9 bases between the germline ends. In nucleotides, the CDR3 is TGTGCTAGTGGTTTGGATCGGGACGAAGAGACCCAGTACTTC. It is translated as CASGLDRDEETQYF.

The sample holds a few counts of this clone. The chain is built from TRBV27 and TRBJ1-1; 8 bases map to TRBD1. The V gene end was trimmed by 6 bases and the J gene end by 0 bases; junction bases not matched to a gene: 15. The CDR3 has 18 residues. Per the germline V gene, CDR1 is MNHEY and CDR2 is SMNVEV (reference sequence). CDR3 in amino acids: CASSIYRGIRDMNTEAFF. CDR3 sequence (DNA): TGTGCCAGCAGCATCTACAGGGGGATCCGTGACATGAACACTGAAGCTTTCTTT.